This TCR beta chain was observed in a study of blood T cell repertoires in COVID-19. The CDR3 loop spans 15 amino acids. Trimming at V came to 6 bases and at J to 9 bases, leaving 12 bases not matched to a gene. Per germline, CDR1 MNHEY and CDR2 SVGAGI. Method: immunoSEQ multiplex PCR; TCRdb's copy keeps in-frame clones and lacks some. The table lists roughly 210,000 clones, 88% of them singletons. The sequence was obtained from a man aged 65 to 79 with acute or convalescent COVID-19. The chain joins TRBV6-5 to TRBJ2-7; 12 nucleotides align to TRBD2. Sequencing used peripheral blood. CDR3 nucleotide sequence: TGTGCCAGCAGCCACAGACTAGCGGGAGATTGGCGGCAGTACTTC. This codes for CASSHRLAGDWRQYF.